This T cell receptor (beta chain) was sequenced during a study of beta chain features in type 1 diabetes. Study-wide points: Moderately but significantly shorter TCRB CDR3s were found in Type 1 diabetes patients in all four CD4+ subsets.

The isolated RNA, all of it, was reverse transcribed, so expressed TCRB transcripts were what got sequenced. Produced via immunoSEQ multiplex PCR; TCRdb's table is partial and in-frame only. Found here are 350,000 to 400,000 clones, roughly 12% of them singletons; the top ten hold about 0.01%. V lost 2 bases and J lost 4, with 11 bases in between. The CDR3 has 14 residues. Germline V gives CDR1 SGHAT, CDR2 FQNNGV. A note on this clone: As yet, its antigen is unknown.

The receptor's source is a young woman with type 1 diabetes. The chain joins TRBV11-2 to TRBJ1-2; a possible D gene is TRBD1 (5 bases). Sequenced: naive CD4+ T cells from blood. The CDR3 nucleotides read TGTGCCAGCAGCTTATCCCTCGACAGCTATGGCTACACCTTC. Protein product: CASSLSLDSYGYTF. Based on the CDR3 plus reference TRBV11-2 and TRBJ1-2, the full variable domain is EAGVAQSPRYKIIEKRQSVAFWCNPISGHATLYWYQQILGQGPKLLIQFQNNGVVDDSQLPKDRFSAERLKGVDSTLKIQPAKLEDSAVYLCASSLSLDSYGYTFGSGTRLTVV.